This is a list of T cell receptor beta chains from one sample in a study of T-cell reconstitution after alpha-beta-depleted transplantation in children. TCRdb reprocessed the PCR reads with MiXCR, giving one entry per CDR3 protein. This table has 150,000 to 200,000 distinct CDR3 sequences, approximately 15% appearing once. The sequenced sample was PBMCs from the stem cell graft donor, obtained from the stem cell graft. The receptors here all came from a human donor who donated a stem cell graft to a child with acute lymphoblastic leukemia. CDR3s include the opening cysteine and the closing phenylalanine or tryptophan. The order of the fields is D gene, clone size, V gene, J gene, CDR3 protein, CDR3 DNA. A D gene is named only where the DNA matches it firmly. Where a row states a size, it is once, few, many or the class of an expanded clone; other rows omit it.

TRBD2,few,TRBV27,TRBJ2-1,CASGGLEREGNEQFF,TGTGCCAGCGGGGGACTCGAACGGGAGGGCAATGAGCAGTTCTTC
TRBD1,many,TRBV2,TRBJ1-2,CASRETTGVYGYTF,TGTGCCAGCAGGGAGACTACAGGGGTTTATGGCTACACCTTC
TRBD1,few,TRBV12-3/TRBV12-4,TRBJ1-1,CASRDRFNTEAFF,TGTGCCAGCAGGGACAGGTTCAACACTGAAGCTTTCTTT
TRBD1,many,TRBV12-3/TRBV12-4,TRBJ1-6,CASSTTVDRLNSPLHF,TGTGCCAGCAGTACGACCGTGGACAGGCTAAATTCACCCCTCCACTTT
-,many,TRBV5-1,TRBJ2-1,CASSLGGGYNEQFF,TGTGCCAGCAGCTTGGGGGGTGGCTACAATGAGCAGTTCTTC
-,many,TRBV7-6,TRBJ1-5,CASSLGGASNQPQHF,TGTGCCAGCAGCTTAGGAGGGGCTAGCAATCAGCCCCAGCATTTT
-,many,TRBV11-1,TRBJ2-1,CASSSPGTSRHPYNEQFF,TGTGCCAGCAGCTCTCCCGGGACTTCTAGGCATCCTTACAATGAGCAGTTCTTC
-,many,TRBV12-3/TRBV12-4,TRBJ2-1,CASSKEGGMSYNEQFF,TGTGCCAGCAGTAAAGAGGGGGGAATGTCCTACAATGAGCAGTTCTTC
TRBD1,few,TRBV20-1,TRBJ2-2,CSAQGTGGGTGELFF,TGCAGTGCCCAGGGGACAGGGGGCGGCACCGGGGAGCTGTTTTTT
-,few,TRBV19,TRBJ1-1,CASSVRVEAFF,TGTGCCAGTAGTGTTAGGGTCGAAGCTTTCTTT
TRBD1,many,TRBV12-3/TRBV12-4,TRBJ2-7,CASTKGQANEQYF,TGTGCCAGCACCAAGGGACAGGCCAACGAGCAGTACTTC
-,many,TRBV20-1,TRBJ2-7,CSADRAPERSEQYF,TGCAGTGCAGACCGGGCCCCCGAAAGGAGTGAGCAGTACTTC
TRBD2,many,TRBV7-8,TRBJ2-1,CASSPRTSGEQFF,TGTGCCAGCAGCCCGAGGACTAGCGGCGAGCAGTTCTTC
-,many,TRBV7-2,TRBJ1-1,CASSFARGVGTEAFF,TGTGCCAGCAGCTTCGCCAGGGGAGTCGGCACTGAAGCTTTCTTT
-,many,TRBV3-1,TRBJ2-7,CASSQDSEYEQYF,TGTGCCAGCAGCCAAGATTCGGAGTACGAGCAGTACTTC
TRBD2,many,TRBV6-1,TRBJ2-3,CASRPGLATDTQYF,TGTGCCAGCAGACCCGGACTAGCTACAGATACGCAGTATTTT
-,few,TRBV20-1,TRBJ2-3,CSASPRDSGSTDTQYF,TGCAGTGCATCACCCAGGGATAGCGGAAGCACAGATACGCAGTATTTT
TRBD1,-,TRBV12-3/TRBV12-4,TRBJ2-3,CASSERGLVRDTQYF,TGTGCCAGCAGCGAAAGGGGGCTAGTAAGAGATACGCAGTATTTT
-,many,TRBV5-1,TRBJ1-1,CASRKTDRSHTEAFF,TGCGCCAGCAGAAAAACCGACAGGAGCCACACTGAAGCTTTCTTT
TRBD2,-,TRBV20-1,TRBJ2-1,CSARGGAGESYNEQFF,TGCAGTGCTAGAGGCGGGGCGGGAGAGTCCTACAATGAGCAGTTCTTC
-,many,TRBV28,TRBJ2-7,CASSLAGGRVHEQYF,TGTGCCAGCAGTTTAGCGGGCGGCAGGGTCCACGAGCAGTACTTC
-,many,TRBV5-6,TRBJ2-3,CASSLDYTQYF,TGTGCCAGCAGCTTGGATTATACGCAGTATTTT
-,many,TRBV28,TRBJ1-5,CASWGQNQPQHF,TGTGCCAGCTGGGGGCAGAATCAGCCCCAGCATTTT
TRBD2,many,TRBV27,TRBJ2-2,CASSLLAVLTGELFF,TGTGCCAGCAGTTTGCTAGCGGTCCTCACCGGGGAGCTGTTTTTT
TRBD1,many,TRBV6-2/TRBV6-3,TRBJ2-4,CASSYPGGEAKNIQYF,TGTGCCAGCAGTTACCCAGGGGGAGAGGCCAAAAACATTCAGTACTTC
-,many,TRBV3-1,TRBJ1-2,CASSHGLDTYGYTF,TGTGCCAGCAGCCACGGACTAGACACCTATGGCTACACCTTC
-,many,TRBV5-1,TRBJ2-3,CASSPPGAGDTQYF,TGCGCCAGCAGCCCTCCTGGGGCCGGAGATACGCAGTATTTT
-,few,TRBV7-9,TRBJ2-5,CASSLDTVETQYF,TGTGCCAGCAGCTTAGATACGGTTGAGACCCAGTACTTC
TRBD2,many,TRBV5-6,TRBJ2-7,CASSLYLRARTSGRLYEQYF,TGTGCCAGCAGCTTGTACCTTCGCGCCCGGACTAGCGGGAGGTTATACGAGCAGTACTTC
TRBD1,few,TRBV5-1,TRBJ1-2,CASSLPGQQTEGYTF,TGCGCCAGCAGCTTGCCGGGACAGCAAACGGAAGGCTACACCTTC
TRBD2,-,TRBV29-1,TRBJ2-5,CSVQGGLAGRYETQYF,TGCAGCGTCCAGGGGGGGCTAGCGGGAAGGTACGAGACCCAGTACTTC
-,many,TRBV20-1,TRBJ2-2,CSARNRASTGELFF,TGCAGTGCTAGAAACAGGGCGAGCACCGGGGAGCTGTTTTTT
TRBD1,many,TRBV27,TRBJ2-7,CASSLRDRVSGEQYF,TGTGCCAGCAGCCTTAGGGACAGGGTGAGTGGGGAGCAGTACTTC
-,few,TRBV5-1,TRBJ2-7,CASSSNRDPGYEQYF,TGCGCCAGCAGCTCTAACCGGGACCCGGGGTACGAGCAGTACTTC
TRBD2,many,TRBV20-1,TRBJ2-7,CSARDWGSGSGKQYF,TGCAGTGCTAGAGATTGGGGTAGCGGGAGCGGAAAGCAGTACTTC
TRBD1,many,TRBV5-1,TRBJ2-3,CASSWDRGFEDTQYF,TGCGCCAGCAGCTGGGACAGGGGGTTCGAAGATACGCAGTATTTT
TRBD2,many,TRBV5-1,TRBJ2-1,CASSLRSTMRLAGAYEQFF,TGCGCCAGCAGCTTGAGGAGTACGATGCGACTAGCGGGAGCATATGAGCAGTTCTTC
-,many,TRBV7-2,TRBJ2-7,CASSPGLRFWEQYF,TGTGCCAGCAGCCCGGGACTTAGGTTTTGGGAGCAGTACTTC
-,many,TRBV24-1,TRBJ2-1,CATSESDEQFF,TGTGCCACCAGTGAAAGTGACGAGCAGTTCTTC
-,many,TRBV4-1,TRBJ1-1,CASSQGPPRAMNTEAFF,TGCGCCAGCAGCCAAGGGCCCCCCAGGGCCATGAACACTGAAGCTTTCTTT
-,many,TRBV20-1,TRBJ1-2,CSALMDRSYGYTF,TGCAGTGCCCTGATGGACCGGAGCTATGGCTACACCTTC
-,many,TRBV5-5,TRBJ2-5,CASSLSGYGETQYF,TGTGCCAGCAGCTTGTCCGGCTACGGAGAGACCCAGTACTTC
-,many,TRBV10-3,TRBJ1-2,CAISQAHHQVLTF,TGTGCCATCTCACAGGCCCACCATCAGGTGCTCACCTTC
TRBD2,few,TRBV27,TRBJ2-4,CASSLGEGKNIQYF,TGTGCCAGCAGTTTGGGGGAGGGCAAAAACATTCAGTACTTC
-,-,TRBV12-3/TRBV12-4,TRBJ1-1,CASSGLGSGAGDTEAFF,TGTGCCAGCAGTGGCCTTGGCTCAGGGGCGGGCGACACTGAAGCTTTCTTT
TRBD1,many,TRBV12-3/TRBV12-4,TRBJ2-2,CASSRRTGGTGELFF,TGTGCCAGCAGCCGTAGGACAGGGGGCACCGGGGAGCTGTTTTTT
TRBD1,few,TRBV10-3,TRBJ1-5,CAIQGVREFSGNQPQHF,TGTGCCATCCAGGGGGTGCGCGAGTTTAGCGGCAATCAGCCCCAGCATTTT
TRBD1,few,TRBV29-1,TRBJ2-3,CSAGDRWVTDTQYF,TGCAGCGCCGGGGACAGATGGGTGACAGATACGCAGTATTTT
-,-,TRBV29-1,TRBJ1-5,CSVEEGRGQPQHF,TGCAGCGTTGAAGAGGGAAGGGGACAGCCCCAGCATTTT
TRBD2,few,TRBV20-1,TRBJ2-7,CSARDLRGGSPGEQYF,TGCAGTGCTAGAGATTTAAGGGGAGGGAGCCCGGGGGAGCAGTACTTC
-,few,TRBV6-2/TRBV6-3,TRBJ1-4,CASSISGEKLFF,TGTGCCAGCAGTATCAGTGGCGAAAAACTGTTTTTT
TRBD1,once,TRBV11-2,TRBJ2-1,CASSLEPRDRGQFF,TGTGCCAGCAGCTTAGAACCCCGGGACAGGGGGCAGTTCTTC
TRBD1,many,TRBV6-1,TRBJ2-2,CASSRDSTGELFF,TGTGCCAGCAGTCGGGACAGTACCGGGGAGCTGTTTTTT
TRBD1,many,TRBV6-5,TRBJ1-1,CASSYSIGADRVGRAAFF,TGTGCCAGCAGTTACTCGATAGGGGCGGACAGGGTGGGCAGGGCGGCTTTCTTT
-,many,TRBV7-8,TRBJ1-4,CASKRSNEKLFF,TGTGCCAGCAAGCGTTCTAATGAAAAACTGTTTTTT